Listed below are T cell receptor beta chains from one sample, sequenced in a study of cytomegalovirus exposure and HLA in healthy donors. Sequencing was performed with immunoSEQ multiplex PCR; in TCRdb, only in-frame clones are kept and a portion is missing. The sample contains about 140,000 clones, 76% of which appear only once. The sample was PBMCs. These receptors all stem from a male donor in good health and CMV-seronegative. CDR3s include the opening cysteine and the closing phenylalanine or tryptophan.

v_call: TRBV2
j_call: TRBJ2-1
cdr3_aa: CASSLGTGVNEQFF

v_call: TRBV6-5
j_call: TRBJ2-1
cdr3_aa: CASSWALYNEQFF

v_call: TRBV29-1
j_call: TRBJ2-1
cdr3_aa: CSVEIGAGDNEQFF

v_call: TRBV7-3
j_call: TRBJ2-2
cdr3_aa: CASSLCCLIDNIDTGELFF

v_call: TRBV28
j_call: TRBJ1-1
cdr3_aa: CASSLLVQGNTEAFF

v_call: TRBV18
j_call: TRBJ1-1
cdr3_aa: CASSQDILNTEAFF

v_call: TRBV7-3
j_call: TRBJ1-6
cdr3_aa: CASSLTRDRNSPLHF

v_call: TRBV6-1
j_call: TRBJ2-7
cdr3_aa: CASKKLTSGHYEQYF

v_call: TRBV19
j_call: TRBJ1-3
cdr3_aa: CASSNPGGASGNTIYF

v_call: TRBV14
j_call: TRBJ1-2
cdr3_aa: CASSQGRHYGYTF

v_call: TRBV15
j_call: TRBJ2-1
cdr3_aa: CATSRQGAVYNEQFF

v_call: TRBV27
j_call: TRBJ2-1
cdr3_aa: CASSQPGDRSYNEQFF

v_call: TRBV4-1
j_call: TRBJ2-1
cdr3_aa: CASSQSTEAYNEQFF

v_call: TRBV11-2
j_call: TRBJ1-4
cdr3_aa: CASSSPTGRATNEKLFF

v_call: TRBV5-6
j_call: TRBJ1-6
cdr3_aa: CASSGDSSTPLHF

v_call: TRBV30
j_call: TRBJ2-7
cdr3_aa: CAWSVYESAYEQYF

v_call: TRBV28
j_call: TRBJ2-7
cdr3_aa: CASSRPGQGYSYEQYF

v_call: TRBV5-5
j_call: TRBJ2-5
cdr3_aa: CASIDRDRVSETQYF